One TCR beta chain is described in this entry. Its antigen is unidentified. The sample originates from a study of long-term antiretroviral therapy in people with HIV. The assay, immunoSEQ v3.0, was run at survey level. Data came from immunoSEQ multiplex PCR; TCRdb stores just in-frame clones and leaves some out. The sample shows some 30,000 clones, about 97% of them seen only once. V lost 6 bases to trimming and J lost 6 bases, with 15 bases between them. The CDR3 sequence is 14 residues long. Germline lookup yields CDR1 SGHRS and CDR2 YFSETQ. From each donor, at least one pre-ART PBMC sample and at least two post-ART PBMC samples were obtained. Each participant with HIV received care in the United States. Points from the study as a whole: Spans of CDR3 length were tighter for HIV repertoires than for controls.

The input for sequencing was unsorted PBMCs, taken 7.6 years after starting antiretroviral therapy. The sequence came from a man between 25 and 39 years old with HIV. V is TRBV5-1 and J is TRBJ2-2; weak D call: TRBD2 (6 bases). CDR3 region: CASTPLATPGELFF. In nucleotides, the CDR3 is TGCGCCAGCACCCCCCTAGCGACCCCCGGGGAGCTGTTTTTT.